The entry below describes one T cell receptor (beta chain). Time point meaning: pre-treatment sample, taken before nivolumab and TIL therapy. Pleural nodules or supraclavicular lymph nodes made up most of the excised metastases sampled. This sample is part of a study of TIL therapy for anti-PD-1-resistant metastatic lung cancer. The libraries were made with immunoSEQ v3. Assay used: immunoSEQ multiplex PCR; TCRdb lists only in-frame clones, some missing. The repertoire holds about 100,000 clones, with 55% to 75% as singletons. This clonotype was obtained from a person between 25 and 79 years old with non-small cell lung cancer. The sample in question was tumor tissue, obtained at baseline.

In DNA, the CDR3 is TGTGCCAGCAGCGGGACCCGAGAACTGAACACTGAAGCTTTCTTT. Encoded protein: CASSGTRELNTEAFF. The rearrangement uses TRBV3-1 (or the pseudogene TRBV3-2) and TRBJ1-1; perhaps TRBD1 as D (5 bases). The CDR3 is 15 amino acids. The ends were cut back, 5 bases at V and 0 bases at J, with 13 bases in the middle. Germline V gives CDR1 LGHDT, CDR2 YNNKEL (reference sequence).